The 8 T cell receptor beta chains below were found in one sample sequenced in a study of cytomegalovirus exposure and HLA in healthy donors. Only in-frame clones appear in the TCRdb table, and some are missing; sequencing was by immunoSEQ multiplex PCR. This sample has around 55,000 clones; about 93% occur once, and the top ten carry around 2.8%. Sequenced material: PBMCs. Receptor source: a man younger than 35 in good health and CMV-seronegative.

Note on this clone: One end of the junction is discordant with germline, which a read error may explain. V is TRBV5-1 and J is TRBJ2-1; the D gene is possibly TRBD1 (5 bases). In germline, CDR1 is SGHRS, CDR2 YFSETQ. CDR3 size: 17 residues. Here the CDR3 reads CASSLGQRDPSHNEQFF. Written as DNA, the CDR3 is TGCGCCAGCAGCTTGGGACAGCGTGATCCCTCCCACAATGAGCAGTTCTTC.

The J gene is TRBJ2-1, the V gene TRBV11-2; 7 positions agree with TRBD1. The CDR3 runs 15 residues. Germline loops: CDR1 SGHAT, CDR2 FQNNGV. J lost 7 bases, V lost 5 bases, and 11 bases had no gene match. CDR3 loop: CASSPGPIQGNEQFF. As DNA, the CDR3 is TGTGCCAGCAGCCCGGGCCCCATACAGGGGAATGAGCAGTTCTTC.

The chain recombines TRBV14 with TRBJ1-1, with D hard to call. Deletions cut 4 bases from V and 0 bases from J, with 9 bases between. The CDR3 is made up of 14 amino acids. Germline V gene lookup returns CDR1 SGHDN and CDR2 FVKESK. This CDR3 reads CASSPEVMNTEAFF. The CDR3 DNA reads as TGTGCCAGCAGCCCGGAGGTCATGAACACTGAAGCTTTCTTT.

The chain joins TRBV5-6 to TRBJ1-3; perhaps TRBD1 as D (5 bases). From germline, CDR1 is SGHDT and CDR2 YYEEEE. This CDR3 contains 14 residues. Trimming stripped 0 bases from V and 4 bases from J, with 8 bases between. CDR3: CASSLGTLGNTIYF. CDR3 bases: TGTGCCAGCAGCTTGGGGACACTCGGAAACACCATATATTTT.

The CDR3 loop is CASSPTLQGALRAFF. In nucleotides, the CDR3 is TGTGCCAGCAGTCCGACCCTACAGGGGGCTTTGAGAGCTTTCTTT. The chain combines TRBV27 with TRBJ1-1; 9 nucleotides line up with TRBD1. Germline assignment: CDR1 MNHEY and CDR2 SMNVEV (reference sequence). J lost 10 bases, V lost 5 bases, and 14 bases had no gene match. The CDR3 extends over 15 amino acids.

The CDR3 DNA reads as TGTGCCAGCAGCCCCCCCCCGGGACAGGGCTCCTACGAGCAGTACTTC. Its protein product is CASSPPPGQGSYEQYF. The V call is TRBV7-9, the J call TRBJ2-7; TRBD1 agrees at 9 bases. The V segment lost 5 bases and the J segment 0 bases; nucleotides outside the gene matches: 8. The germline CDR1 and CDR2 sequences are SEHNR and FQNEAQ (reference sequence). The CDR3 has 16 amino acids.

This chain joins TRBV5-1 and TRBJ1-2; a possible D gene is TRBD1 (6 bases). This CDR3 is built from 16 residues. Germline V gene data show CDR1 as SGHRS and CDR2 as YFSETQ. The ends were cut back, 0 bases at V and 7 bases at J, with 19 bases in the middle. The CDR3 loop reads CASSLDAGARNRGYTF. CDR3 nucleotide sequence: TGCGCCAGCAGCTTGGATGCAGGGGCTCGGAATCGTGGCTACACCTTC. The full variable domain, in which reference TRBV5-1 and TRBJ1-2 provide the parts outside the CDR3, is KAGVTQTPRYLIKTRGQQVTLSCSPISGHRSVSWYQQTPGQGLQFLFEYFSETQRNKGNFPGRFSGRQFSNSRSEMNVSTLELGDSALYLCASSLDAGARNRGYTFGSGTRLTVV.

Judged by abundance, this clone is medium-sized (0.01 to 0.1%). The chain couples TRBV5-6 to TRBJ2-2; 7 nucleotides line up with TRBD1. This CDR3 is 13 amino acids long. Trimming cost V 7 bases and J 8 bases; bases outside gene matches: 8. Looked up from germline, CDR1 is SGHDT and CDR2 is YYEEEE. The CDR3 nucleotides read TGTGCCAGCCGGTACAGGGGCGGAGGGGAGCTGTTTTTT. It specifies CASRYRGGGELFF.